This TCR beta chain was captured by sequencing in a study of blood T cell repertoires in COVID-19. In the study overall: From T cells, B-cell-depleted T cells, or PBMCs came the material, which was cDNA or gDNA.

CDR1 is SGHKS and CDR2 is YYEKEE in the germline V gene (reference sequence). The junction had 3 bases not matched to a gene; V was cut back by 4 bases and J by 2 bases. The CDR3 sequence is 13 residues long. This clone showed up just a few times. In the authors' methods: Amplification from reference gene primers served as the basis for estimated nucleated cell counts. TCRdb's table, derived via immunoSEQ multiplex PCR, lists solely in-frame clones and lacks some. V, J and clone size derive from that table, while D and trimming were established from the DNA sequence. The sample includes fewer than 300,000 clones, 82% of them seen just once.

The sequenced sample consisted of peripheral blood. The chain links TRBV5-5 to TRBJ2-7; 7 bases are shared with TRBD1. This TCR derives from a woman in her late teens or twenties with acute or convalescent COVID-19. The CDR3 sequence: CASSRDSPYEQYF. The DNA of the CDR3 is TGTGCCAGCAGCCGGGACAGCCCCTACGAGCAGTACTTC.